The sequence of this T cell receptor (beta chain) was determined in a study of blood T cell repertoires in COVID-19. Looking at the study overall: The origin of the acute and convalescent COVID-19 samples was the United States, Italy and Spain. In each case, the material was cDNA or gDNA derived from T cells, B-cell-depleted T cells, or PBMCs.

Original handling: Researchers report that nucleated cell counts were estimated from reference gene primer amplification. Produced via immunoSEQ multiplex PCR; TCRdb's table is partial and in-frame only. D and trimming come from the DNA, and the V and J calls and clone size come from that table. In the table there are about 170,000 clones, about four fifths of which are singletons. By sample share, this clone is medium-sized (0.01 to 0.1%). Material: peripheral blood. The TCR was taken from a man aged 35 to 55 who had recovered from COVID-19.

This CDR3 reads CASSYGAGGSYEQYF. CDR3 nucleotides: TGTGCCAGCAGTTACGGGGCAGGGGGCTCCTACGAGCAGTACTTC. The chain uses TRBV6-5 and TRBJ2-7, with 7 bases lining up with TRBD1. The germline gives CDR1 MNHEY, CDR2 SVGAGI. This CDR3 has 15 residues. V shed 2 bases and J 0 bases; nucleotides not matched to a gene: 4.